Shown below are 30 T cell receptor beta chains from a single sample sequenced in a study of blood T cell repertoires in COVID-19. TCRdb keeps only in-frame clones here, not all; method: immunoSEQ multiplex PCR. This table holds about 230,000 clones, around 84% found once. The sequencing sample was made of peripheral blood. The receptors originated from a middle-aged man with acute or convalescent COVID-19.

The V call is TRBV5-1, the J call TRBJ2-3; 7 bases line up with TRBD2. CDR3 length: 16 residues. From germline, CDR1 is SGHRS and CDR2 YFSETQ. The J segment lost 1 base and the V segment lost 4 bases, leaving 9 bases of the junction unmatched. Here the CDR3 DNA reads TGCGCCAGCAGCGGGCTACTTGCGGGGGGCACAGATACGCAGTATTTT. Translating it yields CASSGLLAGGTDTQYF.

J is TRBJ2-3 and V is TRBV2; D possibly corresponds to TRBD2 (6 bases). Germline V gene lookup returns CDR1 SNHLY and CDR2 FYNNEI. Trimming took 1 base from V and 2 from J, leaving 13 bases between them. CDR3 length equals 16 residues. CDR3 residues: CASSEGASVITDTQYF. As DNA, the CDR3 is TGTGCCAGCAGTGAAGGGGCTAGCGTGATCACAGATACGCAGTATTTT. Together with reference TRBV2 and TRBJ2-3, the CDR3 gives the full variable domain: EPEVTQTPSHQVTQMGQEVILRCVPISNHLYFYWYRQILGQKVEFLVSFYNNEISEKSEIFDDQFSVERPDGSNFTLKIRSTKLEDSAMYFCASSEGASVITDTQYFGPGTRLTVL.

The chain couples TRBV7-2 to TRBJ1-2, with TRBD1 matching over 8 bases. This CDR3 spans 15 amino acids. Trimming cost V 3 bases and J 0 bases; bases outside gene matches: 3. Per germline, CDR1 SGHTA and CDR2 FQGNSA. The CDR3 sequence: CASSFAGGANYGYTF. The CDR3 bases are TGTGCCAGCAGCTTCGCAGGGGGCGCTAACTATGGCTACACCTTC. The full variable domain, rest sourced from reference TRBV7-2 and TRBJ1-2, is GAGVSQSPSNKVTEKGKDVELRCDPISGHTALYWYRQSLGQGLEFLIYFQGNSAPDKSGLPSDRFSAERTGGSVSTLTIQRTQQEDSAVYLCASSFAGGANYGYTFGSGTRLTVV.

The rearrangement joins TRBV10-1 to TRBJ1-5; 7 bases line up with TRBD1. With V trimmed by 7 bases and J by 1 base, 7 bases remained unmatched. Germline V gives CDR1 WNHNN, CDR2 SYGVQD (reference sequence). The CDR3 is made up of 15 amino acids. The CDR3 DNA is TGCGCCAGCACTCCCAACAGGGGCAGCAATCAGCCCCAGCATTTT. This encodes CASTPNRGSNQPQHF.

This chain connects TRBV5-1 to TRBJ1-2, with D possibly TRBD1 on 5 matching bases. V lost 0 bases and J lost 6, with 15 bases in between. CDR1 and CDR2 (germline): SGHRS, YFSETQ. This CDR3 has 15 amino acids. In DNA form, the CDR3 reads TGCGCCAGCAGCTTGGTCTTCGCCGGGGGAAATGGCTACACCTTC. Translated: CASSLVFAGGNGYTF.

The V call is TRBV7-9, the J call TRBJ2-5; 9 bases agree with TRBD2. The ends lost 5 bases at V and 4 bases at J; junction bases unmatched: 14. The germline CDR1 and CDR2 sequences are SEHNR and FQNEAQ (reference sequence). The CDR3 extends over 17 amino acids. CDR3 bases: TGTGCCAGCAGCCTCCTCGGTAGTAGCGGGAGAGGAGAGACCCAGTACTTC. Translated, it gives CASSLLGSSGRGETQYF.

This chain connects TRBV5-1 to TRBJ2-1, with D possibly matching TRBD2 (5 bases). Germline V CDR1 and CDR2: SGHRS, YFSETQ. Trimming shortened V by 1 base and J by 12 bases, and 14 bases separated the two germline ends. The CDR3 extends over 13 amino acids. The CDR3 spells CASSLMPSAGQFF. For the CDR3, the DNA is TGCGCCAGCAGCTTGATGCCCTCCGCGGGGCAGTTCTTC.

This CDR3 reads CASSGETGGQPQHF. The CDR3 nucleotides read TGTGCCAGCAGCGGAGAGACAGGTGGTCAGCCCCAGCATTTT. V and J are TRBV7-8 and TRBJ1-5; D possibly corresponds to TRBD1 (6 bases). The CDR3 spans 14 residues. The germline CDR1 and CDR2 sequences are SGHVS and FQNEAQ. With 5 bases removed from V and 6 bases from J, the gap between germline ends came to 14 bases.

A single count supports this clone. The chain recombines TRBV7-3 with TRBJ1-6, with D uncertain. V lost 5 bases, J lost 4 bases, and 12 bases lay in between. The CDR3 consists of 15 residues. The germline CDR1 and CDR2 sequences are SGHTA and FQGTGA. DNA of the CDR3: TGTGCCAGCAGCCCTGGCGGCAGATATAATTCACCCCTCCACTTT. This codes for CASSPGGRYNSPLHF. The full variable domain, completed using reference TRBV7-3 and TRBJ1-6, is GAGVSQTPSNKVTEKGKYVELRCDPISGHTALYWYRQSLGQGPEFLIYFQGTGAADDSGLPNDRFFAVRPEGSVSTLKIQRTERGDSAVYLCASSPGGRYNSPLHFGNGTRLTVT.

The CDR3 nucleotides read TGTGCCAGCAGCCTCCGGAGGGGCACTGAAGCTTTCTTT. It codes for CASSLRRGTEAFF. V gene TRBV11-2 combines with J gene TRBJ1-1; D possibly corresponds to TRBD1 (5 bases). V shed 5 bases and J shed 4 bases, with 11 bases lying between them. The CDR3 runs to 13 residues. CDR1 and CDR2 from the germline V gene are SGHAT and FQNNGV. Combining the CDR3 with reference TRBV11-2 and TRBJ1-1 gives the whole variable domain EAGVAQSPRYKIIEKRQSVAFWCNPISGHATLYWYQQILGQGPKLLIQFQNNGVVDDSQLPKDRFSAERLKGVDSTLKIQPAKLEDSAVYLCASSLRRGTEAFFGQGTRLTVV.

The chain has TRBV10-3 and TRBJ1-5, with 7 bases matching TRBD1. With 8 bases clipped from V and 1 base from J, the junction kept 8 bases outside the gene matches. Germline V gives CDR1 ENHRY, CDR2 SYGVKD. This CDR3 comprises 15 residues. CDR3 in amino acids: CAIRKGAESNQPQHF. The CDR3 bases are TGTGCCATCCGTAAGGGGGCGGAGAGCAATCAGCCCCAGCATTTT.

The chain uses TRBV30 and TRBJ1-6; D is perhaps TRBD1 (6 bases). Per germline, CDR1 GTSNPN and CDR2 SVGIG (reference sequence). Trimming left V 8 bases short and J 5 bases short, with 13 bases between. The CDR3 covers 13 residues. CDR3 residues: CALNRADNSPLHF. In nucleotides, the CDR3 is TGTGCCCTGAACAGGGCCGATAATTCACCCCTCCACTTT.

The V and J genes are TRBV7-9 and TRBJ2-1; D possibly corresponds to TRBD1 (6 bases). V was shortened by 5 bases and J by 8 bases, with 16 bases between the two germline ends. Germline loops: CDR1 SEHNR, CDR2 FQNEAQ (reference sequence). The CDR3 extends over 14 amino acids. The DNA for the CDR3 is TGTGCCAGCAGCCCCCGGGTAGCAGGGGATGAGCAGTTCTTC. Its protein is CASSPRVAGDEQFF.

V usage is TRBV28 and J usage is TRBJ1-2; D might be TRBD1 (6 bases). The germline gives CDR1 MDHEN, CDR2 SYDVKM. V lost 5 bases and J lost 4, with 20 bases in between. The CDR3 runs to 16 residues. The CDR3 region is CASSLYGTMRLYGYTF. CDR3 bases: TGTGCCAGCAGTCTCTACGGGACAATGAGGCTCTATGGCTACACCTTC.

Worth noting for this clone: The junction differs from germline at one of its ends, possibly a read error. The chain has TRBV12-3 or TRBV12-4 and TRBJ2-1; TRBD1 aligns across 8 bases. The CDR3 is made up of 13 amino acids. The CDR3 coding sequence is TGTGCCAGCAGCTTAGACAGGGGCAATGAGCAGTTCTTC. Encoded protein: CASSLDRGNEQFF.

V gene TRBV2 combines with J gene TRBJ2-1; 7 nucleotides agree with TRBD2. In germline, CDR1 is SNHLY, CDR2 FYNNEI. Trimming took 5 bases from V and 6 from J; bases not matched to a gene: 13. This CDR3 is built from 16 residues. The CDR3 loop reads CASSPGWEGPTNEQFF. The DNA of the CDR3 is TGTGCCAGCAGTCCGGGGTGGGAGGGACCCACCAATGAGCAGTTCTTC.

The chain joins TRBV4-1 to TRBJ1-3; D is unresolved. The CDR3 covers 17 residues. The germline V and J ends were trimmed by 4 bases and 3 bases, with 19 bases remaining between them. Germline V gene data show CDR1 as MGHRA and CDR2 as YSYEKL. The CDR3 DNA follows: TGCGCCAGCAGCCGAGTGTGGCGAGAGCCAGGTGGAAACACCATATATTTT. Protein: CASSRVWREPGGNTIYF.

V gene TRBV6-6 combines with J gene TRBJ2-7; 8 bases agree with TRBD1. The CDR3 consists of 16 residues. CDR1 and CDR2 (germline): MNHNY, SVGAGI (reference sequence). V lost 5 bases and J lost 1; bases outside the gene matches: 10. The DNA of the CDR3 is TGTGCCAGCAGTATACCAGAGGACAGGGCGTCCTACGAGCAGTACTTC. As protein: CASSIPEDRASYEQYF.

Regarding this clone: Other DNA sequences from this sample encode an identical CDR3 as well. The chain employs TRBV30 and TRBJ1-3; a weak D match, TRBD1 (6 bases). The CDR3 contains 16 residues. Trimming shortened V by 1 base and J by 0 bases, and 13 bases separated the two germline ends. Germline V lookup: CDR1 GTSNPN, CDR2 SVGIG (reference sequence). CDR3 sequence (DNA): TGTGCCTGGAGTGATGGACAGACCTACTCTGGAAACACCATATATTTT. This sequence encodes CAWSDGQTYSGNTIYF.

This chain links TRBV5-1 with TRBJ1-2; D not resolved. V was trimmed by 3 bases and J by 0 bases, leaving 12 bases between them. CDR3 length equals 15 residues. Germline V CDR1 and CDR2: SGHRS, YFSETQ. In DNA, the CDR3 is TGCGCCAGCAGCTCGTCCGGGGAGGCTAACTATGGCTACACCTTC. Translation gives CASSSSGEANYGYTF.

This clone was seen more than once but under ten times. The chain joins TRBV2 to TRBJ1-6, with 9 bases identical to TRBD1. V shed 6 bases, J shed 10 bases, and the junction held 10 bases outside the gene matches. Germline V lookup: CDR1 SNHLY, CDR2 FYNNEI. CDR3 size: 15 residues. In nucleotides, the CDR3 is TGTGCCAGCAGACTAAGACAGGGGGAAGGGTCACCCCTCCACTTT. Its translation is CASRLRQGEGSPLHF.

The chain recombines TRBV5-5 with TRBJ1-5; a possible D gene is TRBD1 (5 bases). The CDR3 is 13 amino acids. Germline lookup yields CDR1 SGHKS and CDR2 YYEKEE (reference sequence). Trimming stripped 0 bases from V and 11 bases from J, with 12 bases between. The CDR3 DNA follows: TGTGCCAGCAGCTTGGGCCAGGGTTGGTCCCAGCATTTT. Its protein is CASSLGQGWSQHF.

This clone was seen a few times. The V gene is TRBV3-1 (or the pseudogene TRBV3-2), the J gene TRBJ2-2; D uncertain. V dropped 1 base and J dropped 7 bases, with 4 bases sitting between them. This CDR3 has 12 amino acids. Per germline, CDR1 LGHDT and CDR2 YNNKEL (reference sequence). The CDR3 protein is CASSQVLGELFF. The CDR3 coding sequence is TGTGCCAGCAGCCAAGTTCTCGGGGAGCTGTTTTTT.

Only one count was recorded for this clone. V usage is TRBV12-5 and J usage is TRBJ1-6; D not certain. This CDR3 has 15 amino acids. Germline V gene data show CDR1 as LGHNT and CDR2 as FRNRAP. Trimming took 7 bases from V and 0 from J, leaving 10 bases between them. The CDR3 spells CASADTSSYNSPLHF. The DNA of the CDR3 is TGTGCTAGTGCCGACACGAGCTCCTATAATTCACCCCTCCACTTT.

V is TRBV7-8 and J is TRBJ1-2; 10 bases line up with TRBD1. Germline V gene sequence: CDR1 SGHVS, CDR2 FQNEAQ. The CDR3 is 14 residues long. J was trimmed by 6 bases and V by 0 bases; bases with no gene match: 1. CDR3 region: CASSLAGTGDGYTF. CDR3 coding DNA: TGTGCCAGCAGCTTAGCCGGGACAGGGGATGGCTACACCTTC. Filled out from reference TRBV7-8 and TRBJ1-2, the complete variable domain reads GAGVSQSPRYKVAKRGQDVALRCDPISGHVSLFWYQQALGQGPEFLTYFQNEAQLDKSGLPSDRFFAERPEGSVSTLKIQRTQQEDSAVYLCASSLAGTGDGYTFGSGTRLTVV.

This chain joins TRBV30 and TRBJ1-5, with D possibly TRBD1 on 6 matching bases. The CDR3 sequence is 16 residues long. Germline CDR1 is GTSNPN and CDR2 is SVGIG (reference sequence). V lost 0 bases, J lost 0 bases, and 12 bases lay in between. The CDR3 DNA reads as TGTGCCTGGAGTGTACCAGGGGCCAATAGCAATCAGCCCCAGCATTTT. It specifies CAWSVPGANSNQPQHF.

This clone was observed a handful of times. This chain links TRBV2 with TRBJ1-2; 7 positions agree with TRBD1. CDR1 is SNHLY and CDR2 is FYNNEI in the germline V gene. J gave up 3 bases and V 4 bases, and 8 bases lay outside the gene matches. The CDR3 spans 15 residues. The CDR3 here is CASSGGETGHYGYTF. For the CDR3, the DNA is TGTGCCAGCAGTGGGGGGGAGACAGGGCACTATGGCTACACCTTC.

V gene TRBV7-6 combines with J gene TRBJ1-4, with D possibly TRBD1 on 6 matching bases. V gave up 2 bases and J gave up 5 bases, with 12 bases separating them. Germline V gene lookup returns CDR1 SGHVS and CDR2 FNYEAQ. The CDR3 length is 15 residues. As DNA, the CDR3 is TGTGCCAGCAGCTTAAGGTGGCAGGGGAATGAAAAACTGTTTTTT. This encodes CASSLRWQGNEKLFF.

The J gene is TRBJ2-3, the V gene TRBV7-8, with D uncertain. The CDR3 totals 15 residues. CDR1 and CDR2 from the germline V gene are SGHVS and FQNEAQ. The ends were cut back, 3 bases at V and 2 bases at J, with 12 bases in the middle. Here the CDR3 DNA reads TGTGCCAGCAGCTTGGCCAGTTGGTCCACAGATACGCAGTATTTT. This sequence encodes CASSLASWSTDTQYF.

The chain employs TRBV12-3 or TRBV12-4 and TRBJ1-1; no clear D. The CDR3 length is 11 residues. V gave up 6 bases and J gave up 2 bases, with 4 bases separating them. As DNA, the CDR3 is TGTGCCAGCAGATCTAACACTGAAGCTTTCTTT. This sequence encodes CASRSNTEAFF.